The source of this TCR beta chain is a study of blood T cells in healthy people across ages. The CDR3 has 15 amino acids. The V and J ends lost 5 bases and 3 bases respectively, with 13 bases between them. Germline CDR1 is SGHDN and CDR2 is FVKESK. A second PCR, run for roughly 7 to 11 cycles, used a sample-barcoded 5' primer plus a J-beta primer mix. Via MiXCR, TCRdb re-called the 5' RACE reads, giving one row per CDR3 protein. This sample has 1.4 million to 1.5 million distinct CDR3 sequences; approximately 42% occur once, and the top ten carry less than 8%. In this sample, this clonotype turned up a few times.

The sequence was obtained from a woman aged 18-29 years in good health. The sample taken for sequencing was blood. V gene TRBV14 combines with J gene TRBJ2-2; D gene ambiguous. The CDR3 DNA reads as TGTGCCAGCAGCAAATCCCTCGCGGACACCGGGGAGCTGTTTTTT. This sequence encodes CASSKSLADTGELFF.